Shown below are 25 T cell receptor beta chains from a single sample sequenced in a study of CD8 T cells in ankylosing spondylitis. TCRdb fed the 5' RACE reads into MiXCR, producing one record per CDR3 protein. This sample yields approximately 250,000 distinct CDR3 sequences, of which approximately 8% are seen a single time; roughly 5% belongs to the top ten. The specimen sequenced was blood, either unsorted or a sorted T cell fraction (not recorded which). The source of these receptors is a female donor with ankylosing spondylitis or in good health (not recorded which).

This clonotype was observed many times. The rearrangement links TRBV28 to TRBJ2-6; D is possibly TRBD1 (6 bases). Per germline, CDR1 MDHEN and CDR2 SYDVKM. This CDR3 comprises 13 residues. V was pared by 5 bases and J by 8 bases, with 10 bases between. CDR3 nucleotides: TGTGCCAGCAGTGGACAGCCCTCCAACGTCCTGACTTTC. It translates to CASSGQPSNVLTF.

Here the CDR3 reads CASNLADSYNEQFF. The CDR3 DNA follows: TGCGCCAGCAATTTAGCGGATTCCTACAATGAGCAGTTCTTC. The genes are TRBV5-1 and TRBJ2-1, with TRBD2 as a possible D gene (6 bases). The CDR3 has 14 residues. Germline loops: CDR1 SGHRS, CDR2 YFSETQ. The V end was cut by 6 bases, the J end by 1 base, with 11 bases between. Filled out from reference TRBV5-1 and TRBJ2-1, the complete variable domain reads KAGVTQTPRYLIKTRGQQVTLSCSPISGHRSVSWYQQTPGQGLQFLFEYFSETQRNKGNFPGRFSGRQFSNSRSEMNVSTLELGDSALYLCASNLADSYNEQFFGPGTRLTVL.

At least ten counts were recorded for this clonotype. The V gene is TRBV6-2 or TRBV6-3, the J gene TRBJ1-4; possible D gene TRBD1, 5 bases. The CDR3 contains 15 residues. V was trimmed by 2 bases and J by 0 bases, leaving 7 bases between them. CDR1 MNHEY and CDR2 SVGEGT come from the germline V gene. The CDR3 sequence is CASSYGTATNEKLFF. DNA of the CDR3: TGTGCCAGCAGTTACGGGACCGCAACTAATGAAAAACTGTTTTTT.

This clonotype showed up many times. The CDR3 region is CSARTGGDTQYF. The CDR3 nucleotides read TGCAGCGCCCGGACAGGGGGGGATACGCAGTATTTT. The chain carries TRBV29-1 and TRBJ2-3; 10 bases align to TRBD1. V shed 7 bases and J 6 bases; nucleotides not matched to a gene: 4. CDR3 length equals 12 residues. In germline, CDR1 is SQVTM, CDR2 ANQGSEA.

The CDR3 region is CASSLEGGKNIQYF. Here the CDR3 DNA reads TGTGCCAGCAGCTTGGAGGGAGGCAAAAACATTCAGTACTTC. V usage is TRBV5-6 and J usage is TRBJ2-4; D perhaps matches TRBD2 (6 bases). The CDR3 runs 14 residues. The V gene lost 0 bases and the J gene lost 3 bases, with 7 bases spanning the gap. Per the germline V gene, CDR1 is SGHDT and CDR2 is YYEEEE.

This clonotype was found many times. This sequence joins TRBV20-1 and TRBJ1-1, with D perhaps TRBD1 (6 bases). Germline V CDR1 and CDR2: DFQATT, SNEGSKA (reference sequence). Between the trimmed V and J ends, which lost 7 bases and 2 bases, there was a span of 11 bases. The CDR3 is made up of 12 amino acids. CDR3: CSGQVSNTEAFF. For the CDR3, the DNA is TGCAGTGGACAGGTCTCCAACACTGAAGCTTTCTTT.

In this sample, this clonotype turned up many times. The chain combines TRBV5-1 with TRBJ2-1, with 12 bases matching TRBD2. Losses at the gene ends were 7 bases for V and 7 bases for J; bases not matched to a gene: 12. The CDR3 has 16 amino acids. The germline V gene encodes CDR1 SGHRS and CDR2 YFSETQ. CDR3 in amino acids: CASGQIRLAGGNEQFF. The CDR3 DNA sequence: TGCGCCAGCGGACAGATAAGGCTAGCGGGAGGGAATGAGCAGTTCTTC.

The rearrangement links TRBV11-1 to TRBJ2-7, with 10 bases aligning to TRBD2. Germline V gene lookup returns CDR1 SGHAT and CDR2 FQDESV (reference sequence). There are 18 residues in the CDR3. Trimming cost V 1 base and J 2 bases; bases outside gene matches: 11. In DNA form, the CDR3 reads TGTGCCAGCAGCTTAGTTTCTGGTGGCACTAGCGGGACCTACGAGCAGTACTTC. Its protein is CASSLVSGGTSGTYEQYF.

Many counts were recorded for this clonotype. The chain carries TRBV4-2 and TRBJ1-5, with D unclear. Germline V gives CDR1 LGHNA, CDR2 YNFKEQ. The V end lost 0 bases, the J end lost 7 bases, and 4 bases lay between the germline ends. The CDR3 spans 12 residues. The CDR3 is CASSQDSQPQHF. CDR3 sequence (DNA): TGTGCCAGCAGCCAAGATTCCCAGCCCCAGCATTTT.

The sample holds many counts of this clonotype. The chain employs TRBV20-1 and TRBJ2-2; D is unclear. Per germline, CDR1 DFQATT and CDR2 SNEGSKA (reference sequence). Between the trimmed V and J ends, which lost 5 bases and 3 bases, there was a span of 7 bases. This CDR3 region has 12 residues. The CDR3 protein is CSAYIDTGELFF. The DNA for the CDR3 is TGCAGTGCTTATATTGACACCGGGGAGCTGTTTTTT.

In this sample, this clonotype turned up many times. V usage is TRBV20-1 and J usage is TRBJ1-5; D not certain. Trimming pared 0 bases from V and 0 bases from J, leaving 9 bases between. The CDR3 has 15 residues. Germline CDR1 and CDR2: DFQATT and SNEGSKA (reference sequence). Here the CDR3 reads CSARDQANSNQPQHF. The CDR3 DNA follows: TGCAGTGCTAGAGATCAGGCAAATAGCAATCAGCCCCAGCATTTT.

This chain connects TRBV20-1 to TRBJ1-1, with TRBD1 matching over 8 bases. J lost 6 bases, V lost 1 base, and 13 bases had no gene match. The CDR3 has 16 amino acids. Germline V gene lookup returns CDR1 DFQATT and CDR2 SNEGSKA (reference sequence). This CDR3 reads CSARGDRQGNSAEAFF. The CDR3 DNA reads TGCAGTGCTAGAGGTGACCGACAGGGGAATAGTGCTGAAGCTTTCTTT.

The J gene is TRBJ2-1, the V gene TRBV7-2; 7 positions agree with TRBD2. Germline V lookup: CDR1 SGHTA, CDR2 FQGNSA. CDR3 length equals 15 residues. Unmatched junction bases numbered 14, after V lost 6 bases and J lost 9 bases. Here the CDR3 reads CASSPIGLGLLEQFF. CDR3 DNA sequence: TGTGCCAGCAGTCCTATAGGACTAGGCTTGCTTGAGCAGTTCTTC.

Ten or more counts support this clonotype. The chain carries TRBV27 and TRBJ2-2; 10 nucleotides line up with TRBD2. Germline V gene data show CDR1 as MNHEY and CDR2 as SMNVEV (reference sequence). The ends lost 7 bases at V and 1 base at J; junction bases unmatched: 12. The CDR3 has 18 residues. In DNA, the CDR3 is TGTGCCAGCACTGATGAGGGTAGCGGGAGGTGGAACACCGGGGAGCTGTTTTTT. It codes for CASTDEGSGRWNTGELFF.

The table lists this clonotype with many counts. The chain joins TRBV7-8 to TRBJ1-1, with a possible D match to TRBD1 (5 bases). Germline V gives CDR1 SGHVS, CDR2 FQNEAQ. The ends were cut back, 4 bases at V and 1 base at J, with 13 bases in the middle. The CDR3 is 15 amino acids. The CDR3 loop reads CASSYPRGANTEAFF. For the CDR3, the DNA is TGTGCCAGCAGCTATCCGCGCGGGGCGAACACTGAAGCTTTCTTT.

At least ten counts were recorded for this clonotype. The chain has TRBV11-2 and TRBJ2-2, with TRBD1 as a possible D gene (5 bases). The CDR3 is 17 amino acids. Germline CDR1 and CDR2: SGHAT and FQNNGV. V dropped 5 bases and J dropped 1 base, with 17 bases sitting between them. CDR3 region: CASSTFDSQLNTGELFF. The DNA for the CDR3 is TGTGCCAGCAGCACCTTCGACAGCCAGCTGAACACCGGGGAGCTGTTTTTT.

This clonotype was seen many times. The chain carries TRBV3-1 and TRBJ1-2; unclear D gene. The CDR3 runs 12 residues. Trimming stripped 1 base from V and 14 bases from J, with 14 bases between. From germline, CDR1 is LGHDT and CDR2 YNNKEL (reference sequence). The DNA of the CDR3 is TGTGCCAGCAGCCAAGCGGACGAGACCTGTACCTTC. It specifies CASSQADETCTF. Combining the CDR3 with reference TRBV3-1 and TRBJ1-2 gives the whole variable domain DTAVSQTPKYLVTQMGNDKSIKCEQNLGHDTMYWYKQDSKKFLKIMFSYNNKELIINETVPNRFSPKSPDKAHLNLHINSLELGDSAVYFCASSQADETCTFGSGTRLTVV.

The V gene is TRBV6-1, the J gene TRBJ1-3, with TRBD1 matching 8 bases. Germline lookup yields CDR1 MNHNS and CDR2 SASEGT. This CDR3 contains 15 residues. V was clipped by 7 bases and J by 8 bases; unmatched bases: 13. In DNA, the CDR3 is TGTGCCAGCACCAGGGCCGGACAGGGTCTTGACACCATATATTTT. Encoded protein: CASTRAGQGLDTIYF.

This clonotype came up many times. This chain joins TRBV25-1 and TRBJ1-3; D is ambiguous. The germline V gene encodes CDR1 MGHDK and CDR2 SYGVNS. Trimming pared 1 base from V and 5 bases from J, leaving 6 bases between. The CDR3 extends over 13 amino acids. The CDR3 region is CASSESRRNTIYF. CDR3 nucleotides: TGTGCCAGCAGTGAATCCAGGAGAAACACCATATATTTT.

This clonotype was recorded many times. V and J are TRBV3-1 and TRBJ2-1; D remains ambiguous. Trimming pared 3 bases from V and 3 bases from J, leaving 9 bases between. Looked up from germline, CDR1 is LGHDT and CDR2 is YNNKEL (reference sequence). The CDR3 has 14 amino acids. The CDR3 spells CASSQASNYNEQFF. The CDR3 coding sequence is TGTGCCAGCAGCCAGGCCTCTAACTACAATGAGCAGTTCTTC.

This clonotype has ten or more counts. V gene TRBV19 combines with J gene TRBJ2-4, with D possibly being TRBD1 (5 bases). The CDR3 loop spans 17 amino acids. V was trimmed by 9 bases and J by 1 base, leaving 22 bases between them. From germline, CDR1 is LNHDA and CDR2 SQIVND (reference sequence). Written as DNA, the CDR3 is TGTGCCAGCGCCGACAGATCGGAGAATGGGGCCAAAAACATTCAGTACTTC. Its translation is CASADRSENGAKNIQYF.

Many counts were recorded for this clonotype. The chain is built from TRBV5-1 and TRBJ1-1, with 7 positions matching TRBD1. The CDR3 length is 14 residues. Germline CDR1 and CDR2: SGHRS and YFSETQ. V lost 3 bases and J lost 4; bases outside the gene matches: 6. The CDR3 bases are TGCGCCAGCAGCTACACAGGGGAGGGCACTGAAGCTTTCTTT. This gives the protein CASSYTGEGTEAFF.

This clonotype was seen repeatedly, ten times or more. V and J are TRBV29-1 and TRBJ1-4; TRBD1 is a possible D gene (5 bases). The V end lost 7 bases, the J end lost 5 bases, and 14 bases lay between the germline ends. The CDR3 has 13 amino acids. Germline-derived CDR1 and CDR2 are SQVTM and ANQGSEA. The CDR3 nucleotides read TGCAGCGCCGGGACCGGAGGGAATGAAAAACTGTTTTTT. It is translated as CSAGTGGNEKLFF.

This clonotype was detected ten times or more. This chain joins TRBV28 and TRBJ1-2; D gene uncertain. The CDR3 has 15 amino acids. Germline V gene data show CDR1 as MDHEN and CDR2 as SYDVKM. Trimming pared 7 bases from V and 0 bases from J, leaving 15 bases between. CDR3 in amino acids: CASTPAPGANYGYTF. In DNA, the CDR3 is TGTGCCAGCACCCCGGCCCCTGGAGCTAACTATGGCTACACCTTC.

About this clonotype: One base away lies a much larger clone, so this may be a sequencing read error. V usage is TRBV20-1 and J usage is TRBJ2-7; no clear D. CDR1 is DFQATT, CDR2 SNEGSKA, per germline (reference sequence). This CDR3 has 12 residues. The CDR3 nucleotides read TGCAGCGGTTTGGTCCCCCCCTACGAGCAGTACTTC. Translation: CSGLVPPYEQYF.